This is a list of T cell receptor beta chains from one sample in a study of radiotherapy plus CTLA-4 blockade in lung cancer. Data came from immunoSEQ multiplex PCR; TCRdb stores just in-frame clones and leaves some out. Of some 90,000 clones detected, around 88% appear once; the ten largest clones hold 2% to 2.5%. The sequencing used peripheral blood, collected from a patient treated with radiotherapy plus ipilimumab. These receptors were collected from a human donor with non-small cell lung cancer who had a partial response to radiotherapy plus ipilimumab. CDR3s include the opening cysteine and the closing phenylalanine or tryptophan. D genes are given only for firm matches. The size entry is marked missing in some rows and otherwise reads once, few, many or a size class.

j_call,d_call,v_call,clone_size,cdr3_nt,cdr3_aa
TRBJ2-3,TRBD2,TRBV7-2,.,TGTGCCAGCAGCTTAGTAGCGGGAGGACTGACAGATACGCAGTATTTT,CASSLVAGGLTDTQYF
TRBJ1-1,.,TRBV5-1,.,TGCGCCAGCAGCCCCTACCCAGGGGTAACTGAAGCTTTCTTT,CASSPYPGVTEAFF
TRBJ1-1,.,TRBV7-3,.,TGTGCCAGCAGCTTAACGGCCAGCACTGAAGCTTTCTTT,CASSLTASTEAFF
TRBJ2-1,.,TRBV28,.,TGTGCCAGCAGTTTAAGGCGGGCCTCCTACAATGAGCAGTTCTTC,CASSLRRASYNEQFF
TRBJ2-4,.,TRBV6-6,.,TGTGCCAGCAGGGAGGACGGCGCCAAAAACATTCAGTACTTC,CASREDGAKNIQYF
TRBJ2-1,.,TRBV5-1,.,TGCGCCAGCAGCTCCGGGACTGAAGAGTACAATGAGCAGTTCTTC,CASSSGTEEYNEQFF
TRBJ1-2,.,TRBV2,.,TGTGCCAGCAGAAAGGGGGTAGACTATGGCTACACCTTC,CASRKGVDYGYTF
TRBJ1-2,.,TRBV27,once,TGTGCCAGCAGTTTGGGATCCGGGATTAACTATGGCTACACCTTC,CASSLGSGINYGYTF
TRBJ1-4,.,TRBV28,.,TGTGCCAGCAGTTTTCGGGCAGGGGCTAATGAAAAACTGTTTTTT,CASSFRAGANEKLFF
TRBJ2-7,TRBD1,TRBV5-1,.,TGCGCCAGCAGCCTGGGGACAGGGGGCTTCTACGAGCAGTACTTC,CASSLGTGGFYEQYF
TRBJ1-5,.,TRBV28,once,TGTGCCAGCAGTTTAGCTTTACTAAATCAGCCCCAGCATTTT,CASSLALLNQPQHF
TRBJ2-3,TRBD1,TRBV5-1,.,TGCGCCAGCAGTTACGGGACAGGGGCGGCAGATACGCAGTATTTT,CASSYGTGAADTQYF
TRBJ1-2,TRBD1,TRBV6-1,.,TGTGCCAGCAGGCAGGGGGGCTCTGGCTACACCTTC,CASRQGGSGYTF
TRBJ1-1,TRBD1,TRBV2,once,TGTGCCAGCAGTGAACGACAGGGGTTGTTCACTGAAGCTTTCTTT,CASSERQGLFTEAFF
TRBJ2-5,TRBD1,TRBV27,.,TGTGCCAGCAGCATCGCCGGGACAGGGTTGAAGACCCAGTACTTC,CASSIAGTGLKTQYF
TRBJ2-1,.,TRBV4-2,.,TGTGCCAGCAGCCAACAGGGCAGGGGGGACAATGAGCAGTTCTTC,CASSQQGRGDNEQFF
TRBJ1-4,TRBD1,TRBV15,.,TGTGCCACCAGCGCCCGGGACAGGCCTAATGAAAAACTGTTTTTT,CATSARDRPNEKLFF
TRBJ1-2,.,TRBV5-1,.,TGCGCCAGCAGCCCCGGGGGGGGGTACTTGGATGGCTACACCTTC,CASSPGGGYLDGYTF
TRBJ1-1,TRBD1,TRBV7-9,.,TGTGCCAGCAGCTTAAATGTAGGGGACAGGGGTGAAGCTTTCTTT,CASSLNVGDRGEAFF
TRBJ1-2,TRBD1,TRBV29-1,.,TGCAGCGTCCCGGGACAGGGCCGTGGCTACACCTTC,CSVPGQGRGYTF
TRBJ2-3,.,TRBV13,.,TGTGCCAGCAGTCCTTTACGACTAGTGCCAGATACGCAGTATTTT,CASSPLRLVPDTQYF
TRBJ2-7,TRBD1,TRBV5-1,.,TGCGCCAGCAGCTCGGGACAGGGGGAGCACGAGCAGTACTTC,CASSSGQGEHEQYF
TRBJ2-3,TRBD2,TRBV7-9,.,TGTGCCAGCAGTGCCTCGGCGGGAGGGTCCACAGATACGCAGTATTTT,CASSASAGGSTDTQYF
TRBJ2-3,TRBD2,TRBV5-1,few,TGCGCCAGCAGCTTGCGAGCGGGAGGTTCTAGCACAGATACGCAGTATTTT,CASSLRAGGSSTDTQYF
TRBJ1-2,.,TRBV5-5,.,TGTGCCAGCCGCCCCCCGGGGGGGGCGGGTGGCTACACCTTC,CASRPPGGAGGYTF
TRBJ2-3,.,TRBV25-1,.,TGTGCCAGCAGTGAAAAACTCTTGGCAGATACGCAGTATTTT,CASSEKLLADTQYF
TRBJ2-1,TRBD1,TRBV29-1,.,TGCAGCTCCCGGGACAGGGGAAGCTATGAGCAGTTCTTC,CSSRDRGSYEQFF
TRBJ2-1,TRBD2,TRBV6-5,.,TGTGCCAGCAGTTATAGCGGGAGCTCCTACAATGAGCAGTTCTTC,CASSYSGSSYNEQFF
TRBJ1-2,.,TRBV7-9,.,TGTGCCAGCAGCTTAGGGAGGGACGCCGGGAGTGACGGCTACACCTTC,CASSLGRDAGSDGYTF
TRBJ2-4,TRBD2,TRBV5-1,once,TGCGCCAGCAGAGATCCTAGCGGGAGGTCGGGAAACATTCAGTACTTC,CASRDPSGRSGNIQYF
TRBJ1-1,.,TRBV18,.,TGTGCCAGCTCACCACAGTCGGGAGGCACTGAAGCTTTCTTT,CASSPQSGGTEAFF
TRBJ1-2,TRBD1,TRBV6-1,.,TGTGCCAGCCAGGGACAGTCCTATGGCTACACCTTC,CASQGQSYGYTF
TRBJ2-1,TRBD1,TRBV30,.,TGTGCCTGGAGCTCCGGGACAGGGTGGTTCTTC,CAWSSGTGWFF
TRBJ2-3,TRBD2,TRBV4-1,.,TGCGCCAGCAGCCAAGATGTTGCGGGAGGCACAGATACGCAGTATTTT,CASSQDVAGGTDTQYF
TRBJ2-5,.,TRBV7-6,.,TGTGCCAGCAGCTTATGGACAGACGAAGAGACCCAGTACTTC,CASSLWTDEETQYF
TRBJ1-6,.,TRBV6-5,.,TGTGCCAGCAGAAGACAGTACAATTCACCCCTCCACTTT,CASRRQYNSPLHF
TRBJ1-3,.,TRBV6-5,once,TGTGCCAGCAGTTACTCCGGACAGCCGGCAGGAAACACCATATATTTT,CASSYSGQPAGNTIYF
TRBJ1-1,.,TRBV28,.,TGTGCCAGCAGTGACAGATACACTGAAGCTTTCTTT,CASSDRYTEAFF
TRBJ1-4,.,TRBV6-5,.,TGTGCCAGCAGTTATTCGACAAGGCAGGGGCGCGAAAAACTGTTTTTT,CASSYSTRQGREKLFF
TRBJ2-1,.,TRBV27,.,TGTGCCAGCAGTCCCCTTTTAGAGCGGACGAACAATGAGCAGTTCTTC,CASSPLLERTNNEQFF
TRBJ2-1,TRBD2,TRBV13,.,TGTGCCAGCAGCTTAGCCAGTAGCGGGAGGGCCTCCTACAATGAGCAGTTCTTC,CASSLASSGRASYNEQFF
TRBJ1-5,.,TRBV28,.,TGTGCCAGCAGCCTGGTTGGGGAGGAGAGTCAGCCCCAGCATTTT,CASSLVGEESQPQHF
TRBJ2-7,TRBD1,TRBV6-1,.,TGTGCCAGCAGTTGGGACAGGGAAAACTACGAGCAGTACTTC,CASSWDRENYEQYF
TRBJ1-1,TRBD1,TRBV19,.,TGTGCCACCCGCCTCCCGGGACAGGGCCGGTTGAACACTGAAGCTTTCTTT,CATRLPGQGRLNTEAFF
TRBJ2-6,.,TRBV15,.,TGTGCCACCACCCAGGGGTGGACGGCCTCTGGGGCCAACGTCCTGACTTTC,CATTQGWTASGANVLTF
TRBJ2-5,.,TRBV20-1,once,TGCAGTGCTATTAGCCAAGAGACCCAGTACTTC,CSAISQETQYF
TRBJ2-2,TRBD1,TRBV11-2,.,TGTGCCAGCAGCTCATTACGACAGGGGGCATGGGACGTCGGGGAGCTGTTTTTT,CASSSLRQGAWDVGELFF
TRBJ1-5,TRBD1,TRBV7-2,.,TGTGCCAGCAGTCGGGACTCAGGGGGAAATCAGCCCCAGCATTTT,CASSRDSGGNQPQHF
TRBJ2-2,.,TRBV7-6,.,TGTGCCAGCAACCCGGTCGGGAACACCGGGGAGCTGTTTTTT,CASNPVGNTGELFF
TRBJ2-6,.,TRBV28,.,TGTGCCAGCAGTTCCAGTGGGGCCAACGTCCTGACTTTC,CASSSSGANVLTF
TRBJ2-7,.,TRBV5-6,.,TGTGCCAGCAGCTTGTTAGGAGCCGTCGGAAGCTCCTACGAGCAGTACTTC,CASSLLGAVGSSYEQYF